This T cell receptor beta chain comes out of a study of T cell changes during pregnancy in multiple sclerosis. The assay was immunoSEQ multiplex PCR, and TCRdb's table has in-frame clones only and misses some. Among around 110,000 clones listed, about nine tenths were seen once. V shed 1 base and J 2 bases; nucleotides not matched to a gene: 9. CDR3 size: 19 residues. The germline gives CDR1 SGHVS, CDR2 FQNEAQ. The gene calls are TRBV7-8 and TRBJ2-3; 13 nucleotides agree with TRBD2. The receptor was isolated from a female donor in good health, enrolled as a control in a pregnancy study. The sample in question was peripheral blood, obtained in the third trimester of pregnancy. CDR3 residues: CASSLGLAGGATYTDTQYF. The CDR3 coding sequence is TGTGCCAGCAGCTTAGGACTAGCGGGGGGCGCAACCTACACAGATACGCAGTATTTT.